The 8 T cell receptor beta chains below were found in one sample sequenced in a study of cytomegalovirus exposure and HLA in healthy donors. The PCR used 60 Vbeta and 13 Jbeta primers. Some clones are missing from TCRdb's copy, which holds only in-frame ones; the method was immunoSEQ multiplex PCR. This table holds roughly 150,000 clones, 82% found once. The sample comprised PBMCs. These receptor sequences come from a male donor in good health and CMV-seronegative.

In nucleotides, the CDR3 is TGTGCCTGGAGTGGCACCGGGAGGTCTTCCTACTACGAGCAGTACTTC. This gives the protein CAWSGTGRSSYYEQYF. The V call is TRBV30, the J call TRBJ2-7; 7 bases are a match to TRBD2. V gave up 1 base and J gave up 3 bases; unmatched junction bases: 12. Germline V gene sequence: CDR1 GTSNPN, CDR2 SVGIG (reference sequence). This CDR3 has 16 amino acids.

CDR3 sequence: CAYSGRGENIQYF. CDR3 bases: TGTGCCTACAGCGGGAGGGGGGAAAACATTCAGTACTTC. The J gene is TRBJ2-4, the V gene TRBV15; 10 bases agree with TRBD2. This CDR3 comprises 13 residues. The ends lost 11 bases at V and 5 bases at J; junction bases unmatched: 6. The V gene's germline CDR1 is LNHNV and CDR2 YYDKDF (reference sequence). The entire variable domain, with the rest obtained from reference TRBV15 and TRBJ2-4, is as follows: DAMVIQNPRYQVTQFGKPVTLSCSQTLNHNVMYWYQQKSSQAPKLLFHYYDKDFNNEADTPDNFQSRRPNTSFCFLDIRSPGLGDTAMYLCAYSGRGENIQYFGAGTRLSVL.

The CDR3 coding sequence is TGTGCCAGCGGACCACGGAGGGACTATGGCTACACCTTC. Protein: CASGPRRDYGYTF. V usage is TRBV6-5 and J usage is TRBJ1-2; D call uncertain. Trimming took off 8 bases at V and 3 bases at J, with 13 bases between the two ends. The CDR3 is 13 amino acids. CDR1 and CDR2 from the germline V gene are MNHEY and SVGAGI.

The chain couples TRBV6-6 to TRBJ2-7, with 7 bases matching TRBD1. This CDR3 has 13 residues. Germline CDR1 reads MNHNY; CDR2 reads SVGAGI (reference sequence). V gave up 8 bases and J gave up 2 bases; unmatched junction bases: 6. The CDR3 bases are TGTGCCAGCGGCCTGACAGGGACCTACGAGCAGTACTTC. Amino acids: CASGLTGTYEQYF.

The chain combines TRBV9 with TRBJ2-2; D remains unclear. CDR3 size: 14 residues. V was clipped by 0 bases and J by 6 bases, with 9 bases between them. Germline CDR1 SGDLS, CDR2 YYNGEE. The CDR3 here is CASSVDQVSGELFF. For the CDR3, the DNA is TGTGCCAGCAGCGTAGATCAGGTATCCGGGGAGCTGTTTTTT.

The J gene is TRBJ2-6, the V gene TRBV9; D perhaps matches TRBD2 (9 bases). CDR1 is SGDLS and CDR2 is YYNGEE in the germline V gene. The CDR3 is 18 residues long. Between the trimmed V and J ends, which lost 4 bases and 2 bases, there was a span of 19 bases. The CDR3 DNA sequence: TGTGCCAGCAGCCTAGCGGGGTCGACAGGGGCTGGGGCCAACGTCCTGACTTTC. Protein sequence: CASSLAGSTGAGANVLTF.

V gene TRBV6-6 combines with J gene TRBJ1-1; D may be TRBD1 (6 bases). V shed 0 bases and J shed 3 bases, with 8 bases lying between them. CDR1 is MNHNY, CDR2 SVGAGI, per germline (reference sequence). The CDR3 consists of 14 residues. The CDR3 bases are TGTGCCAGCAGTTACTCAGGGGGGGACACTGAAGCTTTCTTT. This gives the protein CASSYSGGDTEAFF.

V and J are TRBV7-9 and TRBJ1-3; D remains unclear. Germline CDR1 and CDR2: SEHNR and FQNEAQ (reference sequence). V was trimmed by 1 base and J by 1 base, leaving 8 bases between them. This CDR3 is 15 amino acids long. The CDR3: CASSLGHISGNTIYF. In DNA form, the CDR3 reads TGTGCCAGCAGCTTAGGACACATATCTGGAAACACCATATATTTT.